The 27 T cell receptor beta chains given below trace back to one sample, sequenced in a study of Ad26.COV2.S vaccination and SARS-CoV-2 variants (dated by TCRdb to the early 2020s). This specimen's treatment or condition label, interpreted: some 20 received Ad26.COV2.S at low or high dose, single or two shots; about 5 received placebo; per-sample allocation not given. For vaccine and placebo recipients, repertoires were sequenced using samples collected on day 63 after the first injection. Preparation of the library involved the immunoSEQ multiplex PCR assay. Imported from immuneACCESS, the table was reduced by TCRdb to in-frame sequences with V and J called. These copies leave out some clones; in studies compared against another copy, an unresolved V gene accounts for under half, and the cause of the remainder is not known. The sample yields a few hundred thousand clones; around 90% were counted once. The ten largest account for less than 3.5% of the sample.

Sample: peripheral blood, taken in a trial of Ad26.COV2.S vaccine versus placebo. The receptor set was obtained from a person aged 18-60 years who received the Ad26.COV2.S COVID-19 vaccine or a placebo.

This clone was recorded a few times. The chain employs TRBV27 and TRBJ2-7; D is perhaps TRBD2 (5 bases). The V end was cut by 1 base, the J end by 5 bases, with 12 bases between. The CDR3 covers 14 residues. Germline CDR1 is MNHEY and CDR2 is SMNVEV (reference sequence). The CDR3 DNA follows: TGTGCCAGCAGTTTATACCGGGAAGGCCACGAGCAGTACGTC. It specifies CASSLYREGHEQYV.

This chain joins TRBV19 and TRBJ2-7, with 8 nucleotides matching TRBD1. V shed 6 bases and J 7 bases; nucleotides not matched to a gene: 11. Germline CDR1 LNHDA, CDR2 SQIVND (reference sequence). The CDR3 covers 14 residues. In nucleotides, the CDR3 is TGTGCCAGTAGCGGACAGGGACAAGGTAGGGAGCAGTACTTC. Translating gives CASSGQGQGREQYF. Filled out from reference TRBV19 and TRBJ2-7, the complete variable domain reads DGGITQSPKYLFRKEGQNVTLSCEQNLNHDAMYWYRQDPGQGLRLIYYSQIVNDFQKGDIAEGYSVSREKKESFPLTVTSAQKNPTAFYLCASSGQGQGREQYFGPGTRLTVT.

This clone was recorded only once. V gene TRBV6-5 combines with J gene TRBJ1-5, with D tentatively TRBD1 (5 bases). Looked up from germline, CDR1 is MNHEY and CDR2 is SVGAGI. This CDR3 has 14 amino acids. Trimming took 6 bases from V and 2 from J, leaving 11 bases between them. Here the CDR3 DNA reads TGTGCCAGCAGGGCCGCGGGGGGCAATCAGCCCCAGCATTTT. It specifies CASRAAGGNQPQHF.

The chain carries TRBV10-3 and TRBJ1-2, with D perhaps matching TRBD1 (5 bases). The germline V gene encodes CDR1 ENHRY and CDR2 SYGVKD. There are 13 residues in the CDR3. The V gene lost 0 bases and the J gene lost 3 bases, with 5 bases spanning the gap. CDR3 sequence reads: CAISESGDYGYTF. CDR3 DNA: TGTGCCATCAGTGAGTCAGGGGACTATGGCTACACCTTC.

The chain carries TRBV5-5 and TRBJ2-7, with 9 bases lining up with TRBD1. Germline V lookup: CDR1 SGHKS, CDR2 YYEKEE (reference sequence). The junction had 6 bases not matched to a gene; V was cut back by 1 base and J by 7 bases. CDR3 size: 14 residues. CDR3 residues: CASSLLQGAREQYF. DNA for the CDR3: TGTGCCAGCAGCTTGTTACAGGGGGCGCGGGAGCAGTACTTC.

On this clone: This CDR3 is also generated by other DNA sequences in the sample. The chain couples TRBV6-5 to TRBJ2-1, with D unresolved. This CDR3 contains 13 residues. CDR1 is MNHEY, CDR2 SVGAGI, per germline. Trimming stripped 0 bases from V and 8 bases from J, with 8 bases between. The CDR3 nucleotides read TGTGCCAGCAGTTACTCGAATGGGGATGAGCAGTTCTTC. This gives the protein CASSYSNGDEQFF.

The V and J genes are TRBV27 and TRBJ1-5; 12 bases fit TRBD1. J gave up 0 bases and V 6 bases, and 15 bases lay outside the gene matches. The CDR3 covers 20 residues. Germline CDR1 MNHEY, CDR2 SMNVEV (reference sequence). CDR3 sequence reads: CASSPGTGGYLSISNQPQHF. Here the CDR3 DNA reads TGTGCCAGCAGCCCCGGGACAGGGGGCTATCTATCCATTAGCAATCAGCCCCAGCATTTT.

This rearrangement joins TRBV10-3 to TRBJ1-6; TRBD1 matches at 7 bases. V was clipped by 10 bases and J by 8 bases; unmatched bases: 8. The CDR3 has 13 residues. Germline CDR1 and CDR2: ENHRY and SYGVKD. CDR3 nucleotide sequence: TGTGCCAGCGGAGACAGGGTTTATTCACCCCTCCACTTT. It codes for CASGDRVYSPLHF.

The chain carries TRBV18 and TRBJ2-1; D not certain. Germline V gene data show CDR1 as KGHSH and CDR2 as LQKENI. V dropped 2 bases and J dropped 7 bases, with 3 bases sitting between them. CDR3 length equals 11 residues. CDR3 protein: CASSPKNEQFF. As DNA, the CDR3 is TGTGCCAGCTCACCAAAAAATGAGCAGTTCTTC.

The chain employs TRBV28 and TRBJ2-2; D tentatively fits TRBD1 or TRBD2 (5 bases each). Germline V gene data show CDR1 as MDHEN and CDR2 as SYDVKM. The CDR3 length is 16 residues. Trimming took 1 base from V and 4 from J, leaving 13 bases between them. The CDR3: CASSLYGGVSTGELFF. In DNA, the CDR3 is TGTGCCAGCAGTTTATATGGGGGAGTGAGCACCGGGGAGCTGTTTTTT.

The chain uses TRBV7-3 and TRBJ2-1, with D perhaps assigned TRBD1 or TRBD2 (6 bases each). There are 15 residues in the CDR3. Trimming left V 2 bases short and J 5 bases short, with 13 bases between. Germline V gene data show CDR1 as SGHTA and CDR2 as FQGTGA. As DNA, the CDR3 is TGTGCCAGCAGCTTAGAATGGGGGGCCCACAATGAGCAGTTCTTC. Its translation is CASSLEWGAHNEQFF.

V and J are TRBV5-1 and TRBJ2-5, with TRBD2 identical over 9 bases. Trimming took 3 bases from V and 2 from J; bases not matched to a gene: 11. Germline lookup yields CDR1 SGHRS and CDR2 YFSETQ. The CDR3 length is 17 residues. Here the CDR3 reads CASSWTGTSYQQETQYF. DNA for the CDR3: TGCGCCAGCAGCTGGACCGGGACTAGCTACCAACAAGAGACCCAGTACTTC.

The chain recombines TRBV7-9 with TRBJ2-1; TRBD2 matches at 12 bases. With 5 bases clipped from V and 7 bases from J, the junction kept 15 bases outside the gene matches. The germline gives CDR1 SEHNR, CDR2 FQNEAQ (reference sequence). This CDR3 is 18 amino acids long. DNA for the CDR3: TGTGCCAGCAGCCCCGGTGCTAGCGGGAGGGGGGCGAAAAATGAGCAGTTCTTC. Translation gives CASSPGASGRGAKNEQFF.

The chain employs TRBV11-2 and TRBJ1-2; TRBD1 might be the D (6 bases). This CDR3 has 16 amino acids. Trimming took 4 bases from V and 3 from J, leaving 18 bases between them. Germline CDR1 SGHAT, CDR2 FQNNGV. CDR3 amino acids: CASSSGSLDRDYGYTF. The DNA of the CDR3 is TGTGCCAGCAGCTCCGGATCCTTGGACAGAGACTATGGCTACACCTTC. Full variable domain (remainder filled in from reference TRBV11-2 and TRBJ1-2): EAGVAQSPRYKIIEKRQSVAFWCNPISGHATLYWYQQILGQGPKLLIQFQNNGVVDDSQLPKDRFSAERLKGVDSTLKIQPAKLEDSAVYLCASSSGSLDRDYGYTFGSGTRLTVV.

The chain has TRBV2 and TRBJ2-7; D uncertain. V was pared by 7 bases and J by 4 bases, with 8 bases between. This CDR3 is 11 amino acids long. Germline lookup yields CDR1 SNHLY and CDR2 FYNNEI. The CDR3 region is CASIILYEQYF. DNA of the CDR3: TGTGCCAGCATCATACTGTACGAGCAGTACTTC.

The rearrangement joins TRBV11-3 to TRBJ2-5; 7 bases line up with TRBD2. CDR1 is SGHNT and CDR2 is YENEEA in the germline V gene. Unmatched junction bases numbered 1, after V lost 5 bases and J lost 7 bases. The CDR3 consists of 11 residues. The CDR3: CASSRGGTQYF. DNA for the CDR3: TGTGCCAGCAGCCGCGGGGGGACCCAGTACTTC.

V usage is TRBV4-3 and J usage is TRBJ2-2; 9 bases align to TRBD2. V dropped 0 bases and J dropped 1; count of bases not matched to a gene: 3. CDR3 length: 17 residues. Germline CDR1 and CDR2: LGHNA and YSLEER. DNA for the CDR3: TGCGCCAGCAGCCAAGATCGAGCGGGAGGGAACACCGGGGAGCTGTTTTTT. It yields the protein CASSQDRAGGNTGELFF.

The chain carries TRBV14 and TRBJ1-1; the D is unclear. This CDR3 contains 13 residues. Trimming took 4 bases from V and 2 from J, leaving 8 bases between them. CDR1 and CDR2 from the germline V gene are SGHDN and FVKESK. The CDR3 sequence is CASSLQINTEAFF. Written as DNA, the CDR3 is TGTGCCAGCAGCCTCCAGATTAACACTGAAGCTTTCTTT.

This rearrangement joins TRBV18 to TRBJ1-2; a possible D gene is TRBD1 (5 bases). The CDR3 sequence is 14 residues long. V was pared by 0 bases and J by 8 bases, with 13 bases between. Germline V CDR1 and CDR2: KGHSH, LQKENI. The CDR3 reads CASSPPAARDGYTF. CDR3 in DNA: TGTGCCAGCTCACCACCAGCGGCCAGGGACGGCTACACCTTC.

V gene TRBV7-2 combines with J gene TRBJ2-7, with 10 bases fitting TRBD2. Germline loops: CDR1 SGHTA, CDR2 FQGNSA. The J segment lost 6 bases and the V segment lost 6 bases, leaving 8 bases of the junction unmatched. The CDR3 covers 14 residues. The CDR3 here is CASRGGTSEAEQYF. For the CDR3, the DNA is TGTGCCAGCAGGGGAGGGACTAGCGAGGCCGAGCAGTACTTC.

The V call is TRBV12-3 or TRBV12-4, the J call TRBJ1-1; the D is unclear. Between the trimmed V and J ends, which lost 2 bases and 7 bases, there was a span of 8 bases. The CDR3 sequence is 12 residues long. The DNA of the CDR3 is TGTGCCAGCAGTTTAATACAGCATGAAGCTTTCTTT. It translates to CASSLIQHEAFF.

The chain recombines TRBV29-1 with TRBJ2-1; tentatively, D is TRBD2 (6 bases). Germline V lookup: CDR1 SQVTM, CDR2 ANQGSEA. Trimming left V 0 bases short and J 13 bases short, with 19 bases between. The CDR3 is 14 amino acids. The CDR3 nucleotides read TGCAGCGTTGAAGATTTAACGATCCGGGACTTTCAGTTCTTC. Protein: CSVEDLTIRDFQFF.

The chain carries TRBV4-2 and TRBJ2-1; 7 bases match TRBD2. Trimming took 6 bases from V and 9 from J; bases not matched to a gene: 11. CDR1 and CDR2 from the germline V gene are LGHNA and YNFKEQ. The CDR3 consists of 14 residues. Written as DNA, the CDR3 is TGTGCCAGCAGTCAATTTACTAGCGTTAGTGAGCAGTTCTTC. Protein: CASSQFTSVSEQFF.

The chain employs TRBV2 and TRBJ1-1; no definite D call. CDR1 and CDR2 from the germline V gene are SNHLY and FYNNEI. This CDR3 contains 13 residues. The V end was cut by 4 bases, the J end by 0 bases, with 6 bases between. CDR3 in DNA: TGTGCCAGCAGTGGTTCTCTGAACACTGAAGCTTTCTTT. Its protein is CASSGSLNTEAFF.

The chain is built from TRBV3-1 (or the pseudogene TRBV3-2) and TRBJ2-3, with a tentative D call TRBD1 (5 bases). Germline CDR1 reads LGHDT; CDR2 reads YNNKEL (reference sequence). The CDR3 loop spans 18 amino acids. Trimming left V 3 bases short and J 4 bases short, with 23 bases between. CDR3 in amino acids: CASSHFGLLGRGADTQYF. In DNA, the CDR3 is TGTGCCAGCAGCCATTTTGGGCTACTCGGAAGGGGTGCAGATACGCAGTATTTT.

This clone was recorded only once. This sequence joins TRBV11-1 and TRBJ1-4; D remains unclear. Germline lookup yields CDR1 SGHAT and CDR2 FQDESV (reference sequence). V lost 5 bases and J 0 bases, leaving 10 bases between the germline ends. The CDR3 runs to 15 residues. The CDR3 sequence is CASSLRSATNEKLFF. In DNA form, the CDR3 reads TGTGCCAGCAGCCTAAGGTCCGCAACTAATGAAAAACTGTTTTTT. The variable domain in full, with the rest retrieved from reference TRBV11-1 and TRBJ1-4, is EAEVAQSPRYKITEKSQAVAFWCDPISGHATLYWYRQILGQGPELLVQFQDESVVDDSQLPKDRFSAERLKGVDSTLKIQPAELGDSAMYLCASSLRSATNEKLFFGSGTQLSVL.

This chain links TRBV7-9 with TRBJ2-2, with 8 positions matching TRBD2. The CDR3 is 16 amino acids. V lost 1 base to trimming and J lost 0 bases; unmatched junction nucleotides: 1. Germline values: CDR1 SEHNR, CDR2 FQNEAQ (reference sequence). The CDR3 sequence: CASSLVAGTNTGELFF. The CDR3 bases are TGTGCCAGCAGCTTAGTAGCGGGAACGAACACCGGGGAGCTGTTTTTT.